The present TCR beta chain was sequenced within a study of Tregs in tolerant kidney transplant recipients. Study-wide findings and caveats: Donor-specific Treg expansion exceeded global Treg expansion in tolerant patients, suggesting antigen drive.

This CDR3 is built from 14 residues. Germline V CDR1 and CDR2: LGHNA, YSLEER. Deletions cut 2 bases from V and 5 bases from J, with 12 bases between. Repertoires were generated with immunoSEQ multiplex PCR, while TCRdb's copy carries only in-frame clones and drops some. The table includes more than 90,000 clones, approximately 93% detected once. Concerning this clone itself: What it binds is unknown.

Mixed chimerism was transient after nonmyeloablative marrow transplants from related graft donors. Unstimulated regulatory T cells (CD4+CD25+CD127-), CD4+CD25- non-regulatory cells, CD4 and CD8 cells were FACS-sorted from thawed PBMCs. This receptor was obtained from a human patient who received a combined kidney and bone marrow transplant. Certain T cells may be donor cells from the graft. Sequences were derived from CD4+ T cells from blood (PBMCs), sampled 12 months after the transplant. J is TRBJ1-1 and V is TRBV4-3, with TRBD1 as a possible D gene (6 bases). CDR3 loop: CASSQQGWGTEAFF. CDR3 DNA: TGCGCCAGCAGCCAACAGGGGTGGGGGACTGAAGCTTTCTTT.